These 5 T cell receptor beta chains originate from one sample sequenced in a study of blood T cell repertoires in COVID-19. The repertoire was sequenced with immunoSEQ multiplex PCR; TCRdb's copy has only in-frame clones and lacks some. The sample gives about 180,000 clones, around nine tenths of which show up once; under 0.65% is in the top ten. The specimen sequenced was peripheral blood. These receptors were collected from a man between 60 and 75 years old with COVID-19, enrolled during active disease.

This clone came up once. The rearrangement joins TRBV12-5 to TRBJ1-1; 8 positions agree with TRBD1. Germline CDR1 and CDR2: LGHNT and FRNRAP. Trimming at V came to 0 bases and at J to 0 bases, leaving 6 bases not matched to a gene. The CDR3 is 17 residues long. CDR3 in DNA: TGTGCTAGTGGTTTGGTACAAGGACAGGGAGTGAACACTGAAGCTTTCTTT. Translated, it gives CASGLVQGQGVNTEAFF.

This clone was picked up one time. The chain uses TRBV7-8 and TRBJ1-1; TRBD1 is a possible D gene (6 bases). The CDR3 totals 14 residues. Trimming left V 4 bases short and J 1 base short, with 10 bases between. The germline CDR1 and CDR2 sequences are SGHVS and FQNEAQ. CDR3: CASSSGQPNTEAFF. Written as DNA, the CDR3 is TGTGCCAGCAGCTCAGGACAGCCGAACACTGAAGCTTTCTTT.

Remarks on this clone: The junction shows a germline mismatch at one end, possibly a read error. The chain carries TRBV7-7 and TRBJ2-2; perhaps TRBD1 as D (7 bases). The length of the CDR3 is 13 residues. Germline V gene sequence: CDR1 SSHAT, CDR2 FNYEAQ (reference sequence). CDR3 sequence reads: CASSTRGAGELFF. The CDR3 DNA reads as TGTGCTAGCAGCACCAGGGGGGCCGGGGAGCTGTTTTTT.

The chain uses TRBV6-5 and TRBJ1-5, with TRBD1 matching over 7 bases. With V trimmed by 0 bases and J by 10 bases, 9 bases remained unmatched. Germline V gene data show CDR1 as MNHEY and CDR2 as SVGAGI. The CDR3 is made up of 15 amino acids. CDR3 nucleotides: TGTGCCAGCAGTTACTCCCGGGACAGCGAAGTTCCCCAGCATTTT. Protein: CASSYSRDSEVPQHF.

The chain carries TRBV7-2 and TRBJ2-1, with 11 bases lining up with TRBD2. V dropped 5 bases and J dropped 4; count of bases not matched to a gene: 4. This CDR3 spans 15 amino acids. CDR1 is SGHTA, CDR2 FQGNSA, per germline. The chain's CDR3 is CASSPGLAAYNEQFF. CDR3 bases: TGTGCCAGCAGCCCGGGACTAGCGGCTTACAATGAGCAGTTCTTC.